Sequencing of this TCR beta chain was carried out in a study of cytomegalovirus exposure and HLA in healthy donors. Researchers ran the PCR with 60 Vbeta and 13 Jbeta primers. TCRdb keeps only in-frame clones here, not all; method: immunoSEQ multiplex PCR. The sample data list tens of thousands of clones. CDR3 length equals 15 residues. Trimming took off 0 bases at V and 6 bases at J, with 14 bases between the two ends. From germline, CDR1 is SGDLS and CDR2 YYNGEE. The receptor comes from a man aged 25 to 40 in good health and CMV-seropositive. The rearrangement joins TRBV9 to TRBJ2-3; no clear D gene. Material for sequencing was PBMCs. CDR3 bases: TGTGCCAGCAGCGTAGAACCGAGCCCATCGGATACGCAGTATTTT. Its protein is CASSVEPSPSDTQYF.